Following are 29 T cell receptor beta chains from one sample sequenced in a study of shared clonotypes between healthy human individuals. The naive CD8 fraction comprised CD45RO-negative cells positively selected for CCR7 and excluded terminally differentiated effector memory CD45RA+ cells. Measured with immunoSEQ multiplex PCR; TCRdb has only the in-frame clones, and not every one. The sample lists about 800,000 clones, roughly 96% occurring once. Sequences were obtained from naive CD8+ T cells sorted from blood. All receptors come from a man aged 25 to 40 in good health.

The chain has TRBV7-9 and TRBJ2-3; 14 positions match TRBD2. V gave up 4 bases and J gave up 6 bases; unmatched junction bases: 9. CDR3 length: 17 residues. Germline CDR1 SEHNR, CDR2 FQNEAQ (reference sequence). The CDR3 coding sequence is TGTGCCAGCAGCTCGGGACTAGCGGGAGTGGGTCGGGATACGCAGTATTTT. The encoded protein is CASSSGLAGVGRDTQYF.

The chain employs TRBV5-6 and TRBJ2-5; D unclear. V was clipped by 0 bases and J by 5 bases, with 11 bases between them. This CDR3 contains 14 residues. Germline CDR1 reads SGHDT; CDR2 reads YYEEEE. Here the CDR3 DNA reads TGTGCCAGCAGCTTGGGATTTGAGTGGGAGACCCAGTACTTC. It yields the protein CASSLGFEWETQYF.

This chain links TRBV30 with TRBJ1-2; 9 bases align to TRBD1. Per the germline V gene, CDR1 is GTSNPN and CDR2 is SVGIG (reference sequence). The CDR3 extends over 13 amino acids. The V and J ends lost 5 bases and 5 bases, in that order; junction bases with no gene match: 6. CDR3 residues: CAWDQQGAYGYTF. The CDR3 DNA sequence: TGTGCCTGGGATCAACAGGGGGCTTATGGCTACACCTTC.

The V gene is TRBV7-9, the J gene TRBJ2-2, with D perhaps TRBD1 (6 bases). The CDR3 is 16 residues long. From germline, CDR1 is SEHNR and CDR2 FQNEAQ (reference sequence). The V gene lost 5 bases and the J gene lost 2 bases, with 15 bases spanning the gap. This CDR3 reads CASSPRAGVNTGELFF. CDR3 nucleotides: TGTGCCAGCAGCCCTCGGGCAGGGGTTAACACCGGGGAGCTGTTTTTT.

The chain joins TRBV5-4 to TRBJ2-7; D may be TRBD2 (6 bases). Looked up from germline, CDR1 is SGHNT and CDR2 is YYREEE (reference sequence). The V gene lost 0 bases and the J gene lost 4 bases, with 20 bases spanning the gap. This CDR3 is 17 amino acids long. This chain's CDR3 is CASSLAGGPTSTYEQYF. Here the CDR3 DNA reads TGTGCCAGCAGCTTGGCCGGGGGACCCACTTCCACATACGAGCAGTACTTC.

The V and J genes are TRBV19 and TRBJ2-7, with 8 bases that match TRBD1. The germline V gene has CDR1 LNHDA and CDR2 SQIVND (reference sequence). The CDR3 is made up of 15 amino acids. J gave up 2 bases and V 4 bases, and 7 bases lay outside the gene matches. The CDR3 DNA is TGTGCCAGTAGTACTGGGACAGGAGGGGCCTACGAGCAGTACTTC. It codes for CASSTGTGGAYEQYF.

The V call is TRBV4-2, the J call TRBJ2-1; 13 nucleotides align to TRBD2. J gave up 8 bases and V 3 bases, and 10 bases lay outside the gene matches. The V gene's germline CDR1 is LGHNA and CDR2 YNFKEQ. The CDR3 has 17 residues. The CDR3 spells CASSQAALLAGGDEQFF. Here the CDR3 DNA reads TGTGCCAGCAGCCAGGCCGCCTTACTAGCGGGAGGGGATGAGCAGTTCTTC.

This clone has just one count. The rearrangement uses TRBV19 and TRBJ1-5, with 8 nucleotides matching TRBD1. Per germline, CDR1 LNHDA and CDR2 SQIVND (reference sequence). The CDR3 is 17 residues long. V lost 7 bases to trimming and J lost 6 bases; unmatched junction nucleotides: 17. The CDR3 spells CASNEYIARGPPQPQHF. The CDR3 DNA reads TGTGCCAGTAATGAGTATATTGCCAGGGGGCCTCCTCAGCCCCAGCATTTT.

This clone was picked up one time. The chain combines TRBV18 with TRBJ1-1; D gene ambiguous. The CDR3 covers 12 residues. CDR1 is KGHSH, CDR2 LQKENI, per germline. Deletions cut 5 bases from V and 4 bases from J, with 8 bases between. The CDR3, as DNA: TGTGCCAGCTCAACGTCCGGCACTGAAGCTTTCTTT. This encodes CASSTSGTEAFF.

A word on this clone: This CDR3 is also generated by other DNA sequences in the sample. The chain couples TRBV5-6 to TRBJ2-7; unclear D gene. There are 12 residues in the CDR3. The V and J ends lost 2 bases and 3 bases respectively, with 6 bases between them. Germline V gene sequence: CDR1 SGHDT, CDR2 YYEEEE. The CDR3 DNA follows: TGTGCCAGCAGCTTAGCTAACTACGAGCAGTACTTC. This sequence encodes CASSLANYEQYF.

The CDR3 DNA is TGTGCCAGCAGCTTAAGAGGGGCTAAAGAGACCCAGTACTTC. This codes for CASSLRGAKETQYF. V usage is TRBV7-7 and J usage is TRBJ2-5; the D gene could be TRBD1 or TRBD2 (5 bases each). The CDR3 extends over 14 amino acids. V was shortened by 2 bases and J by 3 bases, with 10 bases between the two germline ends. Germline V lookup: CDR1 SSHAT, CDR2 FNYEAQ (reference sequence).

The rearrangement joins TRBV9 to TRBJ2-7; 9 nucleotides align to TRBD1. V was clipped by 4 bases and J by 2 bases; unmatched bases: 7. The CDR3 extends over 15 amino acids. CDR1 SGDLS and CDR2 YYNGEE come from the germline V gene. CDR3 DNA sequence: TGTGCCAGCAGCCTTCGGACAGGGGAGACCTACGAGCAGTACTTC. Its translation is CASSLRTGETYEQYF.

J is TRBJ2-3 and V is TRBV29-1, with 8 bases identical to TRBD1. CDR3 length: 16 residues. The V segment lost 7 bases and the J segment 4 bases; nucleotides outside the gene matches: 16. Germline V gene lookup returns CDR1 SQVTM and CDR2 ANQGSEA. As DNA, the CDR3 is TGCAGCGCCCCCCCCGGCAGGGGGCTAGACGCAGATACGCAGTATTTT. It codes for CSAPPGRGLDADTQYF.

CDR3 in amino acids: CSVEEFRRLWDGYTF. DNA of the CDR3: TGCAGCGTTGAAGAGTTTAGGAGGCTCTGGGATGGCTACACCTTC. The chain couples TRBV29-1 to TRBJ1-2; D remains unclear. Trimming shortened V by 0 bases and J by 6 bases, and 17 bases separated the two germline ends. Germline values: CDR1 SQVTM, CDR2 ANQGSEA. The CDR3 contains 15 residues.

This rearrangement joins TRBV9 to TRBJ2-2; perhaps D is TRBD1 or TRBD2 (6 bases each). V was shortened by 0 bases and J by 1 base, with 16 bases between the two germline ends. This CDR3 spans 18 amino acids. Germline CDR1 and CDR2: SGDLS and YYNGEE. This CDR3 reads CASSVAQGTSLNTGELFF. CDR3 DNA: TGTGCCAGCAGCGTAGCCCAGGGGACTTCATTGAACACCGGGGAGCTGTTTTTT.

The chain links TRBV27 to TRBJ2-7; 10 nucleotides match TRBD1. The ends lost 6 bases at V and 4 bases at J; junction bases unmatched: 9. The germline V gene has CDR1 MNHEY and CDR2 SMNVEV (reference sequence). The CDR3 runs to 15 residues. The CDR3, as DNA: TGTGCCAGCAGGATCTCGGGACAGGGGTTATACGAGCAGTACTTC. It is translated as CASRISGQGLYEQYF.

The CDR3 region is CASGPGGETQYF. CDR3 in DNA: TGTGCCAGCGGCCCAGGTGGGGAGACCCAGTACTTC. This chain uses TRBV25-1 with TRBJ2-5; D unresolved. The germline CDR1 and CDR2 sequences are MGHDK and SYGVNS. V dropped 8 bases and J dropped 5 bases, with 12 bases sitting between them. The CDR3 runs to 12 residues.

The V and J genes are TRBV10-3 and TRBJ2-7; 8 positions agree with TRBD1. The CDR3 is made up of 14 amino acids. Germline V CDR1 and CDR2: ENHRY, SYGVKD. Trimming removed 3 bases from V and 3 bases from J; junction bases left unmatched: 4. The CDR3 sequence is CAISDVTGVYEQYF. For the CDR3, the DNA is TGTGCCATCAGTGATGTGACAGGGGTCTACGAGCAGTACTTC.

In DNA form, the CDR3 reads TGTGCCAGCAGCGAGAGGGGCGGGGAGCTGTTTTTT. It translates to CASSERGGELFF. The chain has TRBV28 and TRBJ2-2, with D possibly being TRBD1 or TRBD2 (5 bases each). The ends were cut back, 6 bases at V and 7 bases at J, with 9 bases in the middle. CDR1 is MDHEN, CDR2 SYDVKM, per germline. The CDR3 loop spans 12 amino acids.

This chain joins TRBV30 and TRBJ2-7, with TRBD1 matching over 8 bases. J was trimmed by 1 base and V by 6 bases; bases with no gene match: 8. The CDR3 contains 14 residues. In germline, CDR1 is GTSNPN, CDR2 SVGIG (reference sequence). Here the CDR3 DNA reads TGTGCCTGTTACCGGGACAGGCGATCCTACGAGCAGTACTTC. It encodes CACYRDRRSYEQYF.

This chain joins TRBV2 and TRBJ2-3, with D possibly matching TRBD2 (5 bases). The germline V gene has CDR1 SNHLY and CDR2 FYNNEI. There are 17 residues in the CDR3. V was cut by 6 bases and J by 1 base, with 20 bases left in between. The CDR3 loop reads CASRLGIITTGTDTQYF. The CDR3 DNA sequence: TGTGCCAGCAGACTAGGAATAATAACTACTGGCACAGATACGCAGTATTTT.

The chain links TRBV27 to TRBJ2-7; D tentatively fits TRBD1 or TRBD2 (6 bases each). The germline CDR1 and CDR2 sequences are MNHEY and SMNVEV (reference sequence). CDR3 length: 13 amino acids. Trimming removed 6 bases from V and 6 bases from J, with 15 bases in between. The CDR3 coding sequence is TGTGCCAGCAGCCAACCTAAGGGGGGCGAGCAGTACTTC. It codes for CASSQPKGGEQYF.

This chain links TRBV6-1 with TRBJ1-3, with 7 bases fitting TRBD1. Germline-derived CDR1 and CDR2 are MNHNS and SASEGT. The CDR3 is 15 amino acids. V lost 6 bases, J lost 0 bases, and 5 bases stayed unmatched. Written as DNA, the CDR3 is TGTGCCAGCAGGGCCCGGGACAGCTCTGGAAACACCATATATTTT. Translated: CASRARDSSGNTIYF.

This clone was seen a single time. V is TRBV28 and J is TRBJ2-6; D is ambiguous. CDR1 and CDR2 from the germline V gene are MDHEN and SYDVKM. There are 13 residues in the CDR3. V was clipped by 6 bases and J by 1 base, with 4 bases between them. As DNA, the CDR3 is TGTGCCAGCAGGGGGTCTGGGGCCAACGTCCTGACTTTC. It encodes CASRGSGANVLTF.

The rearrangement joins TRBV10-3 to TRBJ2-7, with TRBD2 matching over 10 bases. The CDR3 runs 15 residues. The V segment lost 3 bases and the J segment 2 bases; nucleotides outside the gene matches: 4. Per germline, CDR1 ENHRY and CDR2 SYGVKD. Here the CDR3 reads CAISELAGGTYEQYF. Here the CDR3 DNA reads TGTGCCATCAGTGAATTAGCGGGAGGTACCTACGAGCAGTACTTC.

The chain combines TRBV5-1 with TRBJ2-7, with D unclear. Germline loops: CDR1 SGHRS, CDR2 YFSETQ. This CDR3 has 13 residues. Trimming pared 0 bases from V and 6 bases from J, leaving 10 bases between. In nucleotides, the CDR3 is TGCGCCAGCAGCTTGGCTGGGGTTGGCGAGCAGTACTTC. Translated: CASSLAGVGEQYF.

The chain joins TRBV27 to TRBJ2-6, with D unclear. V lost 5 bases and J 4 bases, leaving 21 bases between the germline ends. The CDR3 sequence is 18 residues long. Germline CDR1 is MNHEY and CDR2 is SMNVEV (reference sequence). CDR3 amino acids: CASSLQIIREDGANVLTF. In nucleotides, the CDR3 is TGTGCCAGCAGTCTTCAGATTATTAGGGAAGACGGGGCCAACGTCCTGACTTTC. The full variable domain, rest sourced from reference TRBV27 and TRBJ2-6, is EAQVTQNPRYLITVTGKKLTVTCSQNMNHEYMSWYRQDPGLGLRQIYYSMNVEVTDKGDVPEGYKVSRKEKRNFPLILESPSPNQTSLYFCASSLQIIREDGANVLTFGAGSRLTVL.

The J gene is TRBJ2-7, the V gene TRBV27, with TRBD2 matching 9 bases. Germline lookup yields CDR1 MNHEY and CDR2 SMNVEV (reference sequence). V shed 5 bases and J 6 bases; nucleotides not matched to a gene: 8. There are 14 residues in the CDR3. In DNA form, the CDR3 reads TGTGCCAGCAGTCTCCGGCGGGAGGGGGCCGAGCAGTACTTC. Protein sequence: CASSLRREGAEQYF.

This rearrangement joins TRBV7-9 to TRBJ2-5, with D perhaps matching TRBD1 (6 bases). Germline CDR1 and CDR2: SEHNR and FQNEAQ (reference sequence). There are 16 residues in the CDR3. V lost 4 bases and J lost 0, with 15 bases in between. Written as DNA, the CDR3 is TGTGCCAGCAGCTCCCACAGGGAACAGTACCAAGAGACCCAGTACTTC. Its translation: CASSSHREQYQETQYF.